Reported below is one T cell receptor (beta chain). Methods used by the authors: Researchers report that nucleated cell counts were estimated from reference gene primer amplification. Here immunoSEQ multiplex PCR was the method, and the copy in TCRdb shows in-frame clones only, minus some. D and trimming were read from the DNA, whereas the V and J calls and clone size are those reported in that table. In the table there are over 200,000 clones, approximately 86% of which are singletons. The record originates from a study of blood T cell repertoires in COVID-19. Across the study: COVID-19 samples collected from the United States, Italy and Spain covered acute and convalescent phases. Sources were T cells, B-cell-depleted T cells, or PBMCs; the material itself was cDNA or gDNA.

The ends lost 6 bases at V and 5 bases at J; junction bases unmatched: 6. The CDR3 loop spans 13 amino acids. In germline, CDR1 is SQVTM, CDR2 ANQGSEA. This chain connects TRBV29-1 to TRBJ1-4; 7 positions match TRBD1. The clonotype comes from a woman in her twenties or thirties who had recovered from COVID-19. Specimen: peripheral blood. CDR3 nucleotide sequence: TGCAGCGTGCCCGGGACAGACAATGAAAAACTGTTTTTT. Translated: CSVPGTDNEKLFF.